This record looks at one T cell receptor (beta chain) sequence and its context. The sample comes from a study of cytomegalovirus exposure and HLA in healthy donors. Primers for the PCR totalled 60 Vbeta and 13 Jbeta. Using immunoSEQ multiplex PCR, the repertoire was profiled, and TCRdb retains in-frame clones only, with some absent. This sample contains around 140,000 clones. Source material: PBMCs. This clonotype was obtained from a woman aged 40-49 years in good health and CMV-seropositive.

CDR3 sequence (DNA): TGTGCCAGTAGTATCCGTCGGGGGGCGAGCGATCAGCCCCAGCATTTT. Protein: CASSIRRGASDQPQHF. The rearrangement links TRBV19 to TRBJ1-5, with D possibly TRBD1 on 6 matching bases. Trimming removed 3 bases from V and 5 bases from J, with 17 bases in between. The CDR3 contains 16 residues. Germline CDR1 reads LNHDA; CDR2 reads SQIVND (reference sequence).